Below are 30 T cell receptor beta chains sequenced from a single sample in a study of molecular identifiers for immune sequencing clone quantification. TCRdb itself ran the PCR reads through MiXCR, one entry per CDR3 protein. The table lists about 640,000 distinct CDR3 sequences, less than 20% of them singletons. Sample: naive CD8+ T cells from blood, with Jurkat cell RNA spiked in. As to subset: FACS-sorted CD8+CD4-CCR7+CD45RA+ naive T cells. Every receptor here comes from a human donor in good health. Some libraries in this study had Jurkat cell RNA spiked in.

The J gene is TRBJ2-7, the V gene TRBV4-3; D uncertain. The CDR3 length is 16 residues. Trimming left V 0 bases short and J 3 bases short, with 15 bases between. Germline CDR1 LGHNA, CDR2 YSLEER. The CDR3 loop reads CASSQDRSGFGYEQYF. CDR3 nucleotide sequence: TGCGCCAGCAGCCAAGATAGGAGTGGTTTTGGCTACGAGCAGTACTTC.

This clonotype appeared a few times. Here the CDR3 reads CASSLEAGVNEQFF. In DNA, the CDR3 is TGTGCCAGCAGCTTAGAAGCCGGGGTCAATGAGCAGTTCTTC. The V and J genes are TRBV11-2 and TRBJ2-1, with D perhaps TRBD2 (5 bases). The CDR3 runs 14 residues. CDR1 is SGHAT, CDR2 FQNNGV, per germline. The V end lost 0 bases, the J end lost 6 bases, and 9 bases lay between the germline ends.

The genes are TRBV27 and TRBJ2-7, with D possibly being TRBD2 (5 bases). The V gene's germline CDR1 is MNHEY and CDR2 SMNVEV (reference sequence). V was cut by 6 bases and J by 1 base, with 16 bases left in between. The CDR3 contains 15 residues. The CDR3 DNA is TGTGCCAGCAGAATATCCGGGGTCGCGTCCTACGAGCAGTACTTC. This encodes CASRISGVASYEQYF.

This clonotype was observed at least ten times. The rearrangement joins TRBV20-1 to TRBJ2-7; D remains ambiguous. Per the germline V gene, CDR1 is DFQATT and CDR2 is SNEGSKA (reference sequence). The CDR3 is 13 residues long. V was pared by 0 bases and J by 1 base, with 7 bases between. CDR3 protein: CSARDVESYEQYF. In nucleotides, the CDR3 is TGCAGTGCTAGAGATGTCGAGTCCTACGAGCAGTACTTC.

Notes on this clonotype: A junction boundary mismatches the germline segment, possibly from a read error. This chain connects TRBV14 to TRBJ2-7, with a possible D match to TRBD2 (5 bases). CDR3 length equals 14 residues. Germline values: CDR1 SGHDN, CDR2 FVKESK. CDR3 amino acids: CASSQGPSSYGQYF. CDR3 DNA: TGTGCCAGCAGCCAAGGCCCTAGCTCCTACGGGCAGTACTTC.

The table lists this clonotype with many counts. This chain uses TRBV20-1 with TRBJ2-3; 13 bases fit TRBD2. The CDR3 is 17 amino acids. Germline-derived CDR1 and CDR2 are DFQATT and SNEGSKA (reference sequence). V trimming: 6 bases; J trimming: 1 base; junction bases outside the gene matches: 10. Written as DNA, the CDR3 is TGCAGTGCCCAAGGACTAGCGGGAGTTGTCGGCACAGATACGCAGTATTTT. It codes for CSAQGLAGVVGTDTQYF.

The chain joins TRBV27 to TRBJ1-6, with a tentative D call TRBD1 (5 bases). V was trimmed by 4 bases and J by 8 bases, leaving 12 bases between them. Germline CDR1 reads MNHEY; CDR2 reads SMNVEV (reference sequence). The CDR3 runs to 14 residues. In DNA, the CDR3 is TGTGCCAGCAGTTGGGACCGAGGGTATTCACCCCTCCACTTT. Its translation is CASSWDRGYSPLHF.

With respect to this clonotype: This sequence may be a read error, since a much larger clone differs from it by one base. The V and J genes are TRBV9 and TRBJ1-1; D uncertain. Germline lookup yields CDR1 SGDLS and CDR2 YYNGEE. CDR3 length equals 15 residues. V was trimmed by 6 bases and J by 3 bases, leaving 18 bases between them. CDR3 DNA: TGTGCCAGCACCCAATCGGGCAGCGAGCACACTGAAGCTTTCTTT. Its translation: CASTQSGSEHTEAFF. Combining the CDR3 with reference TRBV9 and TRBJ1-1 gives the whole variable domain DSGVTQTPKHLITATGQRVTLRCSPRSGDLSVYWYQQSLDQGLQFLIQYYNGEERAKGNILERFSAQQFPDLHSELNLSSLELGDSALYFCASTQSGSEHTEAFFGQGTRLTVV.

The chain couples TRBV7-9 to TRBJ2-7; 11 bases are a match to TRBD1. V gave up 5 bases and J gave up 0 bases; unmatched junction bases: 9. CDR1 SEHNR and CDR2 FQNEAQ come from the germline V gene (reference sequence). The length of the CDR3 is 17 residues. The CDR3 DNA reads TGTGCCAGCAGCCCCACAGGACAGGGGGCACTCTCCTACGAGCAGTACTTC. It translates to CASSPTGQGALSYEQYF.

The rearrangement uses TRBV27 and TRBJ2-7; no reliable D call. The germline gives CDR1 MNHEY, CDR2 SMNVEV (reference sequence). Trimming removed 8 bases at V and 3 bases at J, with 14 bases between. The CDR3 consists of 13 residues. The CDR3: CASCYGPHYEQYF. DNA of the CDR3: TGTGCCAGCTGTTATGGGCCGCACTACGAGCAGTACTTC.

Regarding this clonotype: A single base separates this from a much larger clone, so it may be a read error. The chain uses TRBV7-9 and TRBJ1-5; no clear D. The CDR3 is made up of 15 amino acids. Trimming left V 3 bases short and J 6 bases short, with 15 bases between. CDR1 is SEHNR, CDR2 FQNEAQ, per germline (reference sequence). This chain's CDR3 is CASSLGGLGGQPQHF. As DNA, the CDR3 is TGTGCCAGCAGCTTGGGAGGGTTGGGCGGTCAGCCCCAGCATTTT.

Note on this clonotype: This may stem from a read error, because a much larger clone lies one nucleotide away. This rearrangement joins TRBV27 to TRBJ2-1; weak D call: TRBD2 (6 bases). The CDR3 consists of 16 residues. Per germline, CDR1 MNHEY and CDR2 SMNVEV (reference sequence). The CDR3 reads CASSLSGWAVGNGQFF. The DNA of the CDR3 is TGTGCCAGCAGTTTAAGCGGGTGGGCCGTAGGCAATGGGCAGTTCTTC.

This clonotype was counted many times. The genes are TRBV25-1 and TRBJ1-4; D is possibly TRBD1 (5 bases). V lost 4 bases and J lost 3, with 12 bases in between. Germline V gene sequence: CDR1 MGHDK, CDR2 SYGVNS. The CDR3 covers 15 residues. This CDR3 reads CASSGPGSANEKLFF. The CDR3, as DNA: TGTGCCAGCAGTGGTCCAGGGAGTGCTAATGAAAAACTGTTTTTT.

CDR3 loop: CASSYIGSGETQYF. The CDR3, as DNA: TGTGCCAGCAGTTACATCGGGTCCGGGGAGACCCAGTACTTC. The chain recombines TRBV6-2 or TRBV6-3 with TRBJ2-5; the D is unclear. The CDR3 length is 14 residues. From germline, CDR1 is MNHEY and CDR2 SVGEGT. Trimming pared 2 bases from V and 5 bases from J, leaving 12 bases between.

This chain uses TRBV7-9 with TRBJ2-5; 8 positions match TRBD1. CDR3 length: 17 residues. Per the germline V gene, CDR1 is SEHNR and CDR2 is FQNEAQ (reference sequence). Germline trimming cut 4 bases from V and 0 bases from J; bases unmatched to any gene: 10. CDR3 residues: CASSSGQGLKYQETQYF. CDR3 nucleotide sequence: TGTGCCAGCAGCTCCGGACAGGGACTGAAGTACCAAGAGACCCAGTACTTC.

This clonotype came up many times. The chain joins TRBV6-6 to TRBJ2-7, with 7 bases that match TRBD2. Germline CDR1 and CDR2: MNHNY and SVGAGI (reference sequence). The CDR3 sequence is 15 residues long. Germline trimming cut 1 base from V and 3 bases from J; bases unmatched to any gene: 6. The CDR3 DNA follows: TGTGCCAGCAGTTACTTACGGGAGGTTTACTACGAGCAGTACTTC. The encoded protein is CASSYLREVYYEQYF.

For the CDR3, the DNA is TGTGCCAGCGGCACGGACAGGGTAGAGCAGTTCTTC. Protein product: CASGTDRVEQFF. The rearrangement joins TRBV7-9 to TRBJ2-1, with TRBD1 matching 8 bases. From germline, CDR1 is SEHNR and CDR2 FQNEAQ (reference sequence). V was pared by 8 bases and J by 10 bases, with 7 bases of the junction left unmatched. CDR3 size: 12 residues.

Worth noting for this clonotype: A much larger clone is a single base away; this may be a read error. The rearrangement joins TRBV5-4 to TRBJ2-7; the match to TRBD2 covers 14 bases. With 3 bases clipped from V and 3 bases from J, the junction kept 14 bases outside the gene matches. Germline loops: CDR1 SGHNT, CDR2 YYREEE (reference sequence). The CDR3 sequence is 19 residues long. CDR3 nucleotide sequence: TGTGCCAGCAGCTCGGCGTTTGGTGTGGGACTAGCGGGAGACTACGAGCAGTACTTC. Amino acid sequence: CASSSAFGVGLAGDYEQYF.

This sequence joins TRBV30 and TRBJ1-1, with D perhaps matching TRBD1 (5 bases). V was shortened by 5 bases and J by 1 base, with 11 bases between the two germline ends. In germline, CDR1 is GTSNPN, CDR2 SVGIG (reference sequence). The CDR3 runs 13 residues. CDR3 coding DNA: TGTGCCTGGGGGGACGGATGGAACACTGAAGCTTTCTTT. It translates to CAWGDGWNTEAFF.

This clonotype was observed a few times. The rearrangement joins TRBV4-3 to TRBJ2-3, with 9 nucleotides matching TRBD1. The CDR3 covers 18 residues. The junction had 8 bases not matched to a gene; V was cut back by 0 bases and J by 1 base. CDR1 is LGHNA and CDR2 is YSLEER in the germline V gene. The CDR3 loop reads CASSQDRQGGGGTDTQYF. The CDR3 nucleotides are TGCGCCAGCAGCCAAGATCGACAGGGGGGAGGAGGCACAGATACGCAGTATTTT.

This clonotype was detected ten times or more. CDR3 residues: CASSGVGGRVSEAFF. CDR3 coding DNA: TGTGCCAGCAGCGGAGTCGGGGGGCGCGTTTCTGAAGCTTTCTTT. V and J are TRBV7-9 and TRBJ1-1; possible D gene TRBD1, 6 bases. Germline CDR1 SEHNR, CDR2 FQNEAQ (reference sequence). Trimming cost V 5 bases and J 6 bases, with 19 bases left between them. The CDR3 runs to 15 residues.

This clonotype turned up a few times. The V gene is TRBV4-3, the J gene TRBJ1-2, with D perhaps TRBD1 (5 bases). Germline CDR1 is LGHNA and CDR2 is YSLEER. The length of the CDR3 is 20 residues. Between the trimmed V and J ends, which lost 1 base and 3 bases, there was a span of 27 bases. The CDR3 here is CASSQGGGPPGHLRYYGYTF. The CDR3 DNA is TGCGCCAGCAGCCAAGGGGGAGGGCCGCCAGGGCACCTGAGGTACTATGGCTACACCTTC.

This clonotype appeared many times. V is TRBV20-1 and J is TRBJ2-7, with TRBD2 identical over 9 bases. This CDR3 is 15 amino acids long. Germline lookup yields CDR1 DFQATT and CDR2 SNEGSKA (reference sequence). Germline trimming cut 8 bases from V and 4 bases from J; bases unmatched to any gene: 15. The DNA for the CDR3 is TGCAGTCAATTGGGGATCGCTAGCGGGATGTACGAGCAGTACTTC. Encoded protein: CSQLGIASGMYEQYF.

Concerning this clonotype: Being one base from a much bigger clone, this may be a read error. The chain combines TRBV4-1 with TRBJ2-7, with D possibly called TRBD1 or TRBD2 (5 bases each). This CDR3 has 16 residues. Looked up from germline, CDR1 is MGHRA and CDR2 is YSYEKL. CDR3 sequence (DNA): TGCGCCAGCAGCCAAGATCAGACCCGGGACCCCTACGGGCAGTACTTC. As protein: CASSQDQTRDPYGQYF.

The rearrangement joins TRBV4-3 to TRBJ2-3; 7 positions agree with TRBD2. CDR3 length: 18 amino acids. After removal of 8 bases from V and 0 bases from J, the junction contained 17 bases not matched to a gene. The germline V gene has CDR1 LGHNA and CDR2 YSLEER. CDR3 in amino acids: CASGAGWAGVTSTDTQYF. Written as DNA, the CDR3 is TGCGCCAGCGGCGCTGGGTGGGCGGGGGTAACTAGCACAGATACGCAGTATTTT.

In this sample, this clonotype turned up many times. J is TRBJ2-7 and V is TRBV6-1, with D maybe TRBD2 (5 bases). V lost 1 base and J lost 13, with 20 bases in between. The CDR3 extends over 14 amino acids. From germline, CDR1 is MNHNS and CDR2 SASEGT. The CDR3 spells CASSEGFVGVVKYF. DNA of the CDR3: TGTGCCAGCAGTGAAGGGTTTGTGGGAGTAGTTAAATACTTC.

A remark on this clonotype: With a much larger clone just one base away, this may be a read error. The genes are TRBV6-6 and TRBJ1-1, with TRBD1 matching 7 bases. Germline V lookup: CDR1 MNHNY, CDR2 SVGAGI (reference sequence). The CDR3 covers 14 residues. DNA for the CDR3: TGTGCCAGCAGTGACTCCCACAGGGGCCCTGGAGCTTTCTTT. Residues: CASSDSHRGPGAFF.

In this sample, this clonotype turned up many times. The rearrangement uses TRBV18 and TRBJ2-7, with 9 positions matching TRBD2. CDR3 length: 17 residues. V shed 1 base, J shed 0 bases, and the junction held 7 bases outside the gene matches. Germline V lookup: CDR1 KGHSH, CDR2 LQKENI. CDR3 nucleotides: TGTGCCAGCTCACCACGTACTAGCGGGCGAAGCTCCTACGAGCAGTACTTC. It is translated as CASSPRTSGRSSYEQYF.

This clonotype has ten or more counts. The chain is built from TRBV7-6 and TRBJ2-3; D tentatively fits TRBD1 or TRBD2 (5 bases each). Germline values: CDR1 SGHVS, CDR2 FNYEAQ. CDR3 size: 12 residues. The germline V and J ends were trimmed by 5 bases and 5 bases, with 8 bases remaining between them. The CDR3 loop reads CASSPRGDTQYF. In DNA form, the CDR3 reads TGTGCCAGCAGCCCGAGGGGAGATACGCAGTATTTT.

This clonotype was counted ten times or more. V usage is TRBV4-3 and J usage is TRBJ1-4, with a weak D call TRBD1 (5 bases). Between the trimmed V and J ends, which lost 0 bases and 9 bases, there was a span of 17 bases. CDR3 length: 16 residues. In germline, CDR1 is LGHNA, CDR2 YSLEER. The CDR3 protein is CASSQELDTVMKKLFF. The CDR3 DNA is TGCGCCAGCAGCCAAGAACTGGACACCGTGATGAAAAAACTGTTTTTT.